These 5 T cell receptor beta chains originate from one sample sequenced in a study of blood T cell repertoires in COVID-19 (dated by TCRdb to 2018 to 2021). Library preparation employed the immunoSEQ multiplex PCR assay. TCRdb provides this immuneACCESS table in a form limited to in-frame rearrangements. Some clones are lacking; in checked studies, under half of them reflect an unresolved V gene, and why the rest are absent is not known. The sample table shows a few hundred thousand clones, and about 80% are seen once. In total, the top ten clones hold 8.9% of the sample. Sequencing was carried out using peripheral blood. The source of these receptors is an elderly man with acute or convalescent COVID-19.

The chain is built from TRBV6-5 and TRBJ1-1; D perhaps matches TRBD1 (6 bases). V lost 7 bases and J lost 1, with 10 bases in between. Germline V lookup: CDR1 MNHEY, CDR2 SVGAGI. This CDR3 region has 13 residues. The CDR3 nucleotides read TGTGCCAGCATGCCACAGGGGAACACTGAAGCTTTCTTT. This gives the protein CASMPQGNTEAFF.

This rearrangement joins TRBV18 to TRBJ1-4, with D perhaps TRBD1 (5 bases). CDR1 is KGHSH and CDR2 is LQKENI in the germline V gene. This CDR3 contains 16 residues. The germline V and J ends were trimmed by 5 bases and 8 bases, with 21 bases remaining between them. The DNA for the CDR3 is TGTGCCAGCTCATCCCCCCGAGGAGGGGAGGAAGAAAAACTGTTTTTT. This translates into CASSSPRGGEEEKLFF.

The chain employs TRBV4-1 and TRBJ1-4, with D hard to call. The CDR3 consists of 19 residues. V lost 0 bases to trimming and J lost 0 bases, with 17 bases between them. CDR1 and CDR2 (germline): MGHRA, YSYEKL. The CDR3 coding sequence is TGCGCCAGCAGCCAAGATCCCCCTTGGCAGGCCACAACTAATGAAAAACTGTTTTTT. Translation gives CASSQDPPWQATTNEKLFF.

The chain employs TRBV6-1 and TRBJ2-1; D is unresolved. Trimming shortened V by 1 base and J by 2 bases, and 6 bases separated the two germline ends. The CDR3 is made up of 14 amino acids. Per germline, CDR1 MNHNS and CDR2 SASEGT. The CDR3 loop reads CASSEVGAYNEQFF. As DNA, the CDR3 is TGTGCCAGCAGTGAAGTGGGCGCCTACAATGAGCAGTTCTTC.

The CDR3 DNA sequence: TGTGCCAGCAGGCTGACAGGGACCTATGGCTACACCTTC. Its protein product is CASRLTGTYGYTF. This chain uses TRBV27 with TRBJ1-2; 7 bases align to TRBD1. V was clipped by 6 bases and J by 4 bases; unmatched bases: 5. This CDR3 contains 13 residues. Per germline, CDR1 MNHEY and CDR2 SMNVEV (reference sequence).